The next 30 T cell receptor beta chains were all read from a single sample in a study of blood T cell repertoires in COVID-19. Assay: immunoSEQ multiplex PCR; the TCRdb copy retains only in-frame clones and omits some. The data contain approximately 210,000 clones, about 86% of them singletons. Specimen: peripheral blood. These receptors were taken from a woman in her 70s with acute or convalescent COVID-19.

CDR3 in DNA: TGTGCCAGCAGTTTAACAGGGTCTAATGAAAAACTGTTTTTT. Translation: CASSLTGSNEKLFF. V is TRBV28 and J is TRBJ1-4, with D perhaps matching TRBD1 (6 bases). Per the germline V gene, CDR1 is MDHEN and CDR2 is SYDVKM. The CDR3 runs to 14 residues. Trimming left V 2 bases short and J 3 bases short, with 7 bases between.

The chain employs TRBV7-8 and TRBJ1-1, with D perhaps matching TRBD1 (6 bases). Germline V gene lookup returns CDR1 SGHVS and CDR2 FQNEAQ. This CDR3 region has 14 residues. Trimming took off 5 bases at V and 1 base at J, with 11 bases between the two ends. Here the CDR3 reads CASSAGQQNTEAFF. CDR3 in DNA: TGTGCCAGCAGCGCAGGACAGCAGAACACTGAAGCTTTCTTT.

This clone was counted only a few times. The chain links TRBV29-1 to TRBJ2-2; TRBD1 aligns across 10 bases. The CDR3 has 14 amino acids. V lost 4 bases and J lost 4; bases outside the gene matches: 3. Germline CDR1 is SQVTM and CDR2 is ANQGSEA. The CDR3 DNA sequence: TGCAGCGTTGGGGGACAGGGGATCACCGGGGAGCTGTTTTTT. Translation: CSVGGQGITGELFF.

This chain connects TRBV6-2 or TRBV6-3 to TRBJ2-6, with 12 bases matching TRBD1. Germline assignment: CDR1 MNHEY and CDR2 SVGEGT. This CDR3 region has 18 residues. V lost 4 bases to trimming and J lost 2 bases; unmatched junction nucleotides: 6. The CDR3 region has the DNA TGTGCCAGCAGTTCGTCCGGGACAGGGGGCACTGGGGCCAACGTCCTGACTTTC. Its translation: CASSSSGTGGTGANVLTF.

This clone was counted once. V and J are TRBV6-5 and TRBJ2-3; 8 bases agree with TRBD1. The ends lost 8 bases at V and 2 bases at J; junction bases unmatched: 6. Germline values: CDR1 MNHEY, CDR2 SVGAGI. The CDR3 has 14 residues. CDR3 bases: TGTGCCAGCCACTTCAGGGGGCCCACAGATACGCAGTATTTT. Translation: CASHFRGPTDTQYF.

This clone is a singleton in its sample. V gene TRBV19 combines with J gene TRBJ2-1, with TRBD2 matching over 9 bases. With 3 bases clipped from V and 8 bases from J, the junction kept 17 bases outside the gene matches. This CDR3 contains 18 residues. CDR1 and CDR2 (germline): LNHDA, SQIVND (reference sequence). The CDR3 region is CASSIAGSGGTSADEQFF. The CDR3 nucleotides are TGTGCCAGTAGTATCGCAGGAAGCGGGGGGACCTCTGCGGATGAGCAGTTCTTC. The full variable domain, rest sourced from reference TRBV19 and TRBJ2-1, is DGGITQSPKYLFRKEGQNVTLSCEQNLNHDAMYWYRQDPGQGLRLIYYSQIVNDFQKGDIAEGYSVSREKKESFPLTVTSAQKNPTAFYLCASSIAGSGGTSADEQFFGPGTRLTVL.

CDR3 nucleotides: TGTGCCAGCAGTGGACAGGGACTAGCGGGAGGGCCCACAGATACGCAGTATTTT. Translating it yields CASSGQGLAGGPTDTQYF. The chain links TRBV9 to TRBJ2-3; 16 bases are a match to TRBD2. CDR1 and CDR2 (germline): SGDLS, YYNGEE. The CDR3 spans 18 residues. With 5 bases clipped from V and 2 bases from J, the junction kept 8 bases outside the gene matches. The variable domain in full, with the rest retrieved from reference TRBV9 and TRBJ2-3, is DSGVTQTPKHLITATGQRVTLRCSPRSGDLSVYWYQQSLDQGLQFLIQYYNGEERAKGNILERFSAQQFPDLHSELNLSSLELGDSALYFCASSGQGLAGGPTDTQYFGPGTRLTVL.

The V and J genes are TRBV6-6 and TRBJ2-2, with D perhaps matching TRBD1 (6 bases). The CDR3 has 17 amino acids. Trimming stripped 6 bases from V and 0 bases from J, with 17 bases between. Germline V gives CDR1 MNHNY, CDR2 SVGAGI (reference sequence). The chain's CDR3 is CASSRRSGTPNTGELFF. The CDR3 DNA reads as TGTGCCAGCAGCCGACGCTCCGGGACACCGAACACCGGGGAGCTGTTTTTT.

This sequence joins TRBV5-1 and TRBJ2-1; 14 bases map to TRBD2. V was pared by 4 bases and J by 4 bases, with 7 bases of the junction left unmatched. Germline loops: CDR1 SGHRS, CDR2 YFSETQ. The CDR3 spans 17 residues. Here the CDR3 reads CASSPGTSGGLYNEQFF. The CDR3 DNA is TGCGCCAGCAGCCCCGGGACTAGCGGGGGATTATACAATGAGCAGTTCTTC.

The chain uses TRBV18 and TRBJ2-5; no clear D. Germline assignment: CDR1 KGHSH and CDR2 LQKENI. This CDR3 comprises 13 residues. Trimming took off 5 bases at V and 5 bases at J, with 12 bases between the two ends. This chain's CDR3 is CASSILETETQYF. CDR3 DNA: TGTGCCAGCTCAATATTGGAGACGGAGACCCAGTACTTC.

The J gene is TRBJ2-4, the V gene TRBV5-1; TRBD1 is a possible D gene (5 bases). In germline, CDR1 is SGHRS, CDR2 YFSETQ. Trimming left V 1 base short and J 5 bases short, with 10 bases between. The CDR3 length is 14 residues. CDR3 bases: TGCGCCAGCAGCTTGATAGGGGTGGAAAACATTCAGTACTTC. It codes for CASSLIGVENIQYF. The full variable domain, rest sourced from reference TRBV5-1 and TRBJ2-4, is KAGVTQTPRYLIKTRGQQVTLSCSPISGHRSVSWYQQTPGQGLQFLFEYFSETQRNKGNFPGRFSGRQFSNSRSEMNVSTLELGDSALYLCASSLIGVENIQYFGAGTRLSVL.

This chain links TRBV7-9 with TRBJ2-1, with TRBD2 matching over 8 bases. Germline-derived CDR1 and CDR2 are SEHNR and FQNEAQ (reference sequence). The ends lost 9 bases at V and 7 bases at J; junction bases unmatched: 17. The CDR3 consists of 16 residues. CDR3 DNA sequence: TGTGCCAGTTCCGGGACTAGGGGTGATTGGGGAAATGAGCAGTTCTTC. Its protein product is CASSGTRGDWGNEQFF.

This chain uses TRBV18 with TRBJ2-1; D is unclear. The CDR3 consists of 14 residues. Trimming removed 3 bases from V and 7 bases from J, with 13 bases in between. Germline V CDR1 and CDR2: KGHSH, LQKENI. The CDR3 DNA sequence: TGTGCCAGCTCACCGTCATCCCCGCGGAATGAGCAGTTCTTC. This sequence encodes CASSPSSPRNEQFF.

The CDR3 DNA reads TGTGCCAGCAGTCCCTATACTAGCGGACGCACCTACGAGCAGTACTTC. This gives the protein CASSPYTSGRTYEQYF. The chain is built from TRBV27 and TRBJ2-7; the match to TRBD2 covers 8 bases. Losses at the gene ends were 5 bases for V and 2 bases for J; bases not matched to a gene: 11. This CDR3 contains 16 residues. Germline V gene lookup returns CDR1 MNHEY and CDR2 SMNVEV (reference sequence).

The chain has TRBV20-1 and TRBJ1-2; tentatively, D is TRBD1 (5 bases). The germline V gene has CDR1 DFQATT and CDR2 SNEGSKA (reference sequence). The V gene lost 5 bases and the J gene lost 8 bases, with 12 bases spanning the gap. This CDR3 comprises 11 residues. The CDR3 region is CSAGGGPGYTF. In DNA, the CDR3 is TGCAGTGCTGGGGGGGGTCCCGGCTACACCTTC.

The rearrangement links TRBV9 to TRBJ2-2, with 9 bases that match TRBD1. With 3 bases clipped from V and 5 bases from J, the junction kept 5 bases outside the gene matches. Germline values: CDR1 SGDLS, CDR2 YYNGEE. The length of the CDR3 is 15 residues. The chain's CDR3 is CASSGGTGLTGELFF. CDR3 in DNA: TGTGCCAGCAGCGGCGGGACAGGGCTTACCGGGGAGCTGTTTTTT.

This clone appeared a few times. Other DNA sequences in this sample translate to the same CDR3. This chain uses TRBV9 with TRBJ2-1, with 12 bases lining up with TRBD2. V dropped 0 bases and J dropped 7; count of bases not matched to a gene: 5. The CDR3 contains 16 residues. Germline CDR1 and CDR2: SGDLS and YYNGEE. The CDR3 DNA follows: TGTGCCAGCAGCGTAGGAGGACTAGCGGGGATTAATGAGCAGTTCTTC. Amino acids: CASSVGGLAGINEQFF.

The CDR3 sequence: CASSQDRTGELFF. The CDR3 DNA reads as TGTGCCAGCAGCCAAGATCGCACCGGGGAGCTGTTTTTT. The chain recombines TRBV14 with TRBJ2-2; D ambiguous. V was pared by 0 bases and J by 4 bases, with 3 bases between. The CDR3 has 13 residues. Germline assignment: CDR1 SGHDN and CDR2 FVKESK.

V is TRBV10-3 and J is TRBJ1-5; D ambiguous. The CDR3 sequence is 17 residues long. Germline assignment: CDR1 ENHRY and CDR2 SYGVKD. Between the trimmed V and J ends, which lost 0 bases and 4 bases, there was a span of 16 bases. CDR3 protein: CAISESGPQAGNQPQHF. The CDR3 DNA sequence: TGTGCCATCAGTGAGTCTGGTCCGCAGGCGGGGAATCAGCCCCAGCATTTT.

The genes are TRBV18 and TRBJ2-5; 8 nucleotides agree with TRBD1. Germline loops: CDR1 KGHSH, CDR2 LQKENI. The V and J ends lost 0 bases and 2 bases, in that order; junction bases with no gene match: 2. This CDR3 contains 15 residues. CDR3 in amino acids: CASSPPYRGQETQYF. For the CDR3, the DNA is TGTGCCAGCTCACCACCGTACAGGGGGCAAGAGACCCAGTACTTC.

The chain combines TRBV5-1 with TRBJ2-5; 10 positions agree with TRBD2. The CDR3 runs 16 residues. Germline CDR1 and CDR2: SGHRS and YFSETQ. The V and J ends lost 2 bases and 4 bases, in that order; junction bases with no gene match: 8. The CDR3 protein is CASSLKASGGAETQYF. Here the CDR3 DNA reads TGCGCCAGCAGCTTAAAGGCTAGCGGGGGTGCAGAGACCCAGTACTTC.

This chain links TRBV21-1 with TRBJ2-3; TRBD2, the table's D call, lacks a check against the DNA. TRBV21-1 is described as a pseudogene. The CDR3 has 16 amino acids. CDR3 sequence (DNA): TGTGCCAGCAGCACAAGACTAGCGGGATTCACAGATACGCAGTATTTT. This gives the protein CASSTRLAGFTDTQYF.

As regards this clone: The same CDR3 can be traced to other DNA sequences in this sample. The CDR3 loop is CASSYSGANTEAFF. In DNA, the CDR3 is TGTGCCAGCAGTTACTCGGGGGCTAACACTGAAGCTTTCTTT. The chain joins TRBV6-5 to TRBJ1-1; a weak D match, TRBD1 (6 bases). This CDR3 is built from 14 residues. The V gene's germline CDR1 is MNHEY and CDR2 SVGAGI. Trimming cost V 0 bases and J 2 bases, with 7 bases left between them.

This chain uses TRBV7-8 with TRBJ1-6, with TRBD1 matching 7 bases. This CDR3 has 16 residues. Germline CDR1 SGHVS, CDR2 FQNEAQ. Trimming cost V 3 bases and J 10 bases; bases outside gene matches: 12. The CDR3 nucleotides read TGTGCCAGCAGCTTGTTGGCAGGGGGATTGGAATCACCCCTCCACTTT. It codes for CASSLLAGGLESPLHF. The full variable domain, with the rest looked up from reference TRBV7-8 and TRBJ1-6, is GAGVSQSPRYKVAKRGQDVALRCDPISGHVSLFWYQQALGQGPEFLTYFQNEAQLDKSGLPSDRFFAERPEGSVSTLKIQRTQQEDSAVYLCASSLLAGGLESPLHFGNGTRLTVT.

A single count supports this clone. V and J are TRBV10-2 and TRBJ1-4, with 12 bases that match TRBD1. CDR1 and CDR2 (germline): WSHSY, SAAADI. V dropped 8 bases and J dropped 0; count of bases not matched to a gene: 4. The CDR3 runs 16 residues. The CDR3 coding sequence is TGCGCCAGCCGGGACAGGGGGCGAACAACTAATGAAAAACTGTTTTTT. It encodes CASRDRGRTTNEKLFF.

The chain combines TRBV28 with TRBJ2-1; tentatively, D is TRBD1 (6 bases). Between the trimmed V and J ends, which lost 2 bases and 4 bases, there was a span of 24 bases. Per germline, CDR1 MDHEN and CDR2 SYDVKM. The CDR3 runs 19 residues. DNA for the CDR3: TGTGCCAGCAGTTTAGTCAGGGTGGGGGCTACGGTACGGTACAATGAGCAGTTCTTC. Translated: CASSLVRVGATVRYNEQFF.

This chain links TRBV12-5 with TRBJ1-3; 7 nucleotides agree with TRBD1. The CDR3 consists of 14 residues. The germline CDR1 and CDR2 sequences are LGHNT and FRNRAP. The trim removed 6 bases at V and 2 bases at J, leaving 4 bases unmatched. CDR3 sequence (DNA): TGTGCTAGTGGAAGGGGGCAGACTGGAAACACCATATATTTT. Its translation is CASGRGQTGNTIYF.

This clone occurred a few times. V usage is TRBV7-3 and J usage is TRBJ2-1, with 9 bases identical to TRBD2. Looked up from germline, CDR1 is SGHTA and CDR2 is FQGTGA. Unmatched junction bases numbered 10, after V lost 5 bases and J lost 5 bases. The CDR3 covers 16 residues. The CDR3 bases are TGTGCCAGCAGCAAGGCGGGCGGGAGGGGCCACAATGAGCAGTTCTTC. The encoded protein is CASSKAGGRGHNEQFF.

This clone was found a few times. The V gene is TRBV25-1, the J gene TRBJ1-4; D gene uncertain. V was cut by 6 bases and J by 7 bases, with 18 bases left in between. Per the germline V gene, CDR1 is MGHDK and CDR2 is SYGVNS. CDR3 length: 15 amino acids. In nucleotides, the CDR3 is TGTGCCAGCAGCCATTCGCGGGTGAAGGGTGAAAAACTGTTTTTT. It yields the protein CASSHSRVKGEKLFF.

This clone was found a few times. This chain connects TRBV6-2 or TRBV6-3 to TRBJ2-1; D might be TRBD2 (5 bases). V shed 2 bases and J shed 3 bases, with 11 bases lying between them. Germline lookup yields CDR1 MNHEY and CDR2 SVGEGT. The CDR3 consists of 15 residues. Here the CDR3 reads CASSYPDWYYNEQFF. CDR3 nucleotides: TGTGCCAGCAGTTACCCGGACTGGTACTACAATGAGCAGTTCTTC.